This is a list of T cell receptor beta chains from one sample in a study of blood T cell repertoires in COVID-19. Using immunoSEQ multiplex PCR, the repertoire was profiled, and TCRdb retains in-frame clones only, with some absent. The top ten hold under 3% of the sample, which has 280,000 or so clones, 85% seen once. What was sequenced was PBMCs or T cells enriched from blood (not recorded which). These receptors were taken from a woman between 45 and 65 years old who had recovered from COVID-19. CDR3s include the opening cysteine and the closing phenylalanine or tryptophan. D genes are given only for firm matches. Some rows mark clone size as missing; the rest say once, few, many or name a class of expanded clone.

size,V,J,D,CDR3,DNA
.,TRBV20-1,TRBJ1-5,TRBD1,CSARGQGRRNQPQHF,TGCAGTGCTCGTGGACAGGGAAGGCGCAATCAGCCCCAGCATTTT
.,TRBV6-5,TRBJ1-4,TRBD1,CASGQGYEKLFF,TGTGCCAGTGGACAGGGGTACGAAAAACTGTTTTTT
.,TRBV5-6,TRBJ2-5,.,CASSSTLDNTETQYF,TGTGCCAGCAGCTCTACCCTGGACAATACCGAGACCCAGTACTTC
.,TRBV4-1,TRBJ2-1,.,CASSQAGGLYNEQFF,TGCGCCAGCAGCCAAGCCGGGGGTCTCTACAATGAGCAGTTCTTC
.,TRBV24-1,TRBJ2-1,TRBD2,CATSDLDAGVVNEQFF,TGTGCCACCAGTGATTTGGACGCGGGGGTGGTCAATGAGCAGTTCTTC
.,TRBV19,TRBJ2-6,.,CASSIWAGTGANVLTF,TGTGCCAGTAGTATCTGGGCAGGCACTGGGGCCAACGTCCTGACTTTC
.,TRBV3-1/TRBV3-2,TRBJ2-1,.,CASSQDQGRVNEQFF,TGTGCCAGCAGCCAAGATCAGGGGAGGGTCAATGAGCAGTTCTTC
.,TRBV28,TRBJ2-4,TRBD1,CASGQDRAKNIQYF,TGTGCCAGCGGACAGGACAGGGCCAAAAACATTCAGTACTTC
.,TRBV5-4,TRBJ2-7,.,CASSFGWRGEQYF,TGTGCCAGCAGCTTTGGCTGGCGGGGAGAGCAGTACTTC
few,TRBV7-9,TRBJ1-1,TRBD1,CASSLARTGGTEAFF,TGTGCCAGCAGCTTAGCAAGGACAGGGGGCACTGAAGCTTTCTTT
.,TRBV9,TRBJ2-4,TRBD2,CASSEERGWVAGAKNIQYF,TGTGCCAGCAGCGAGGAGAGGGGCTGGGTAGCGGGTGCCAAAAACATTCAGTACTTC
once,TRBV11-3,TRBJ2-2,.,CASSSDNSNTGELFF,TGTGCCAGCAGCTCGGACAATTCGAACACCGGGGAGCTGTTTTTT
.,TRBV19,TRBJ1-1,TRBD1,CASSTKSTGATPEAFF,TGTGCCAGTAGTACAAAATCGACAGGGGCGACCCCTGAAGCTTTCTTT
.,TRBV18,TRBJ1-4,.,CASSPSGEVEKLFF,TGTGCCAGCTCACCTTCGGGGGAGGTTGAAAAACTGTTTTTT
.,TRBV4-2,TRBJ2-5,.,CASSQAGYQETQYF,TGTGCCAGCAGCCAAGCAGGCTACCAAGAGACCCAGTACTTC
.,TRBV20-1,TRBJ2-1,.,CSALYNEQFF,TGCAGTGCTCTATACAATGAGCAGTTCTTC
.,TRBV28,TRBJ1-1,TRBD1,CASSLPDRGLTEAFF,TGTGCCAGCAGTTTGCCGGACAGGGGGCTCACTGAAGCTTTCTTT
.,TRBV18,TRBJ1-3,.,CASSGGNSGNTIYF,TGTGCCAGCTCGGGAGGGAACTCTGGAAACACCATATATTTT
.,TRBV5-1,TRBJ2-7,.,CASSVGPIPREQYF,TGCGCCAGCAGCGTGGGCCCTATACCCCGCGAGCAGTACTTC
.,TRBV21-1,TRBJ1-3,.,CASSPPGTGGAGSTIYF,TGTGCCAGCAGCCCTCCCGGGACAGGGGGCGCAGGAAGCACCATATATTTT
.,TRBV5-1,TRBJ1-6,.,CASSLEHRVNSPLHF,TGCGCCAGCAGCTTGGAGCACAGGGTTAATTCACCCCTCCACTTT
.,TRBV6-1,TRBJ1-1,.,CASSEAGRLNTEAFF,TGTGCCAGCAGTGAAGCAGGCAGGCTGAACACTGAAGCTTTCTTT
.,TRBV19,TRBJ1-6,TRBD1,CATSSGGQYNSPLHF,TGTGCCACCAGCAGTGGGGGACAGTATAATTCACCCCTCCACTTT
.,TRBV12-2,TRBJ1-3,.,CASRFFSYRGKHSGNTIYF,TGTGCAAGTCGCTTTTTTTCCTACAGGGGGAAACACTCTGGAAACACCATATATTTT
once,TRBV28,TRBJ1-2,TRBD1,CASSQLLQTGTGYTF,TGTGCCAGCAGTCAATTACTCCAGACAGGGACCGGCTACACCTTC
.,TRBV19,TRBJ1-6,TRBD1,CASSIGRGQSPLHF,TGTGCCAGTAGTATTGGCAGGGGGCAATCACCCCTCCACTTT
.,TRBV27,TRBJ1-1,.,CASSLSGRVVRMNTEAFF,TGTGCCAGCAGTTTATCAGGCAGGGTGGTTCGGATGAACACTGAAGCTTTCTTT
.,TRBV12-2,TRBJ1-4,.,CAKSSANEKLFF,TGTGCAAAAAGTTCAGCTAATGAAAAACTGTTTTTT
.,TRBV9,TRBJ1-1,.,CASSVGGTNTEAFF,TGTGCCAGCAGCGTCGGCGGTACGAACACTGAAGCTTTCTTT
.,TRBV3-1/TRBV3-2,TRBJ2-3,TRBD2,CASSQGLATDTQYF,TGTGCCAGCAGCCAAGGACTAGCCACAGATACGCAGTATTTT
few,TRBV3-1/TRBV3-2,TRBJ2-2,.,CASSHLGRRNTGELFF,TGTGCCAGCAGCCACCTTGGGAGAAGGAACACCGGGGAGCTGTTTTTT
.,TRBV2,TRBJ1-3,.,CASRRESSGNTIYF,TGTGCCAGCAGGAGGGAAAGCTCTGGAAACACCATATATTTT
.,TRBV5-1,TRBJ2-1,TRBD2,CASSFLQRGVDEQFF,TGCGCCAGCAGCTTCCTTCAGCGGGGGGTCGATGAGCAGTTCTTC
.,TRBV5-4,TRBJ2-3,.,CASSLGQGTRDTQYF,TGTGCCAGCAGCTTGGGGCAGGGGACAAGGGATACGCAGTATTTT
.,TRBV6-5,TRBJ2-5,TRBD1,CASTSTGTSQETQYF,TGTGCCAGCACGTCGACAGGGACCAGCCAAGAGACCCAGTACTTC
few,TRBV30,TRBJ1-1,.,CAWSGSFGGLSTEAFF,TGTGCCTGGAGCGGAAGTTTTGGCGGATTGAGCACTGAAGCTTTCTTT
.,TRBV19,TRBJ2-7,TRBD1,CATRTGRYEQYF,TGTGCCACCAGGACAGGGCGGTACGAGCAGTACTTC
.,TRBV28,TRBJ1-6,.,CASSFFAGNSPLHF,TGTGCCAGCAGTTTCTTCGCCGGGAATTCACCCCTCCACTTT
.,TRBV9,TRBJ2-7,TRBD2,CASSVDPSGLYEQYF,TGTGCCAGCAGCGTAGACCCTAGCGGGCTGTACGAGCAGTACTTC
.,TRBV10-3,TRBJ1-1,TRBD1,CAIKGQGGTEAFF,TGTGCCATCAAGGGACAGGGGGGGACTGAAGCTTTCTTT
.,TRBV10-3,TRBJ1-6,TRBD1,CAISSTGGGYNSPLHF,TGTGCCATCAGTTCGACAGGGGGCGGTTATAATTCACCCCTCCACTTT
.,TRBV7-9,TRBJ2-1,TRBD2,CASSPDLAGVYNEQFF,TGTGCCAGCAGCCCAGACCTAGCGGGAGTTTACAATGAGCAGTTCTTC
.,TRBV10-3,TRBJ1-2,.,CAIRGDTDPIYGYTF,TGTGCCATCAGAGGGGACACAGACCCGATCTATGGCTACACCTTC
once,TRBV6-1,TRBJ1-2,TRBD1,CASSASGDRGNYGYTF,TGTGCCAGCAGTGCGAGTGGGGACAGGGGTAACTATGGCTACACCTTC
once,TRBV12-3/TRBV12-4,TRBJ1-1,.,CASSLIGTEAFF,TGTGCCAGCAGTTTAATCGGGACTGAAGCTTTCTTT
.,TRBV5-6,TRBJ2-7,TRBD1,CASSLVGQGNSEQYF,TGTGCCAGCAGCTTGGTTGGACAGGGAAATTCCGAGCAGTACTTC
.,TRBV6-2/TRBV6-3,TRBJ1-5,.,CASSYYSYSNQPQHF,TGTGCCAGCAGTTACTACAGCTATAGCAATCAGCCCCAGCATTTT
once,TRBV3-1/TRBV3-2,TRBJ2-5,TRBD2,CASSQAAGEETQYF,TGTGCCAGCAGCCAAGCAGCGGGGGAAGAGACCCAGTACTTC